The 3 T cell receptor beta chains below come from one sample, sequenced in a study of shared clonotypes between healthy human individuals. Profiling relied on immunoSEQ multiplex PCR, and the TCRdb table lists in-frame clones only, not all of them. The sample contains 1,400,000 or so clones, approximately 98.5% of which appear only once. The specimen was naive CD4+ T cells sorted from blood. Subset reported: CD45RA+ positively selected. All receptors derive from a man aged 30 to 45 in good health.

This chain connects TRBV10-2 to TRBJ2-1, with 8 bases fitting TRBD1. Germline loops: CDR1 WSHSY, CDR2 SAAADI. The CDR3 extends over 15 amino acids. J was trimmed by 1 base and V by 9 bases; bases with no gene match: 8. The CDR3 DNA follows: TGCGCCAGTGGGAAGCGGACAGGGTCCTACAATGAGCAGTTCTTC. Protein: CASGKRTGSYNEQFF.

The V gene is TRBV7-8, the J gene TRBJ2-1; 9 bases align to TRBD1. The CDR3 covers 16 residues. The germline V gene encodes CDR1 SGHVS and CDR2 FQNEAQ. Trimming cost V 2 bases and J 4 bases; bases outside gene matches: 6. CDR3 in amino acids: CASSLTDRGRYNEQFF. CDR3 bases: TGTGCCAGCAGCTTAACGGACAGGGGACGGTACAATGAGCAGTTCTTC.

V and J are TRBV7-6 and TRBJ2-7; 7 bases map to TRBD1. CDR1 SGHVS and CDR2 FNYEAQ come from the germline V gene. The CDR3 has 16 amino acids. Losses at the gene ends were 4 bases for V and 3 bases for J; bases not matched to a gene: 12. The CDR3 reads CASSSSTQGFDYEQYF. The DNA of the CDR3 is TGTGCCAGCAGCTCGTCCACACAGGGGTTCGACTACGAGCAGTACTTC.